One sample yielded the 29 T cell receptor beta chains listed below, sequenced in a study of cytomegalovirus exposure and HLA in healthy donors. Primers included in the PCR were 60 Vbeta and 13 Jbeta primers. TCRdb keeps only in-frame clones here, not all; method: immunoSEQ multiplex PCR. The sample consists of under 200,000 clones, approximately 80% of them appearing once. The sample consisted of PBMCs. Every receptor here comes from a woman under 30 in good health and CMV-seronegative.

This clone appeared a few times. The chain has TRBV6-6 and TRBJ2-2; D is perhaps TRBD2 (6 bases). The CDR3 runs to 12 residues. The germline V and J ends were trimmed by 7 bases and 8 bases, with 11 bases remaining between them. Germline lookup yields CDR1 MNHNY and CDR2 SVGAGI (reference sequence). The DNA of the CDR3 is TGTGCCAGCACCATGGGGGGAGGGGAGCTGTTTTTT. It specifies CASTMGGGELFF.

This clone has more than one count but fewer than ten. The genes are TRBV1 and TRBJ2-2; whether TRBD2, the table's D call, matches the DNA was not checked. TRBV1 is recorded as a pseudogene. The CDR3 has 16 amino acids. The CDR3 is CTSSPKTSANTGELFF. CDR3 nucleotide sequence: TGCACCAGCAGCCCCAAAACTAGCGCCAACACCGGGGAGCTGTTTTTT.

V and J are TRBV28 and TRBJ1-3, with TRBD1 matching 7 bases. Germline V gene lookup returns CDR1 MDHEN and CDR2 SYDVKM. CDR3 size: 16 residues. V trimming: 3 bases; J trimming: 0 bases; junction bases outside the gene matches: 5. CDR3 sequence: CASSLLGTASGNTIYF. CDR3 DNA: TGTGCCAGCAGTTTGCTCGGGACAGCCTCTGGAAACACCATATATTTT. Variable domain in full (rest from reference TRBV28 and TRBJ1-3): DVKVTQSSRYLVKRTGEKVFLECVQDMDHENMFWYRQDPGLGLRLIYFSYDVKMKEKGDIPEGYSVSREKKERFSLILESASTNQTSMYLCASSLLGTASGNTIYFGEGSWLTVV.

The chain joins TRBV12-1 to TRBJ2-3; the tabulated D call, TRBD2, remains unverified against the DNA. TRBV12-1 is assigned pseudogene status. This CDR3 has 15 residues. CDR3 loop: CASSLLAERTDTQYF. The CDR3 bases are TGTGCCAGCAGCTTATTAGCGGAACGCACAGATACGCAGTATTTT.

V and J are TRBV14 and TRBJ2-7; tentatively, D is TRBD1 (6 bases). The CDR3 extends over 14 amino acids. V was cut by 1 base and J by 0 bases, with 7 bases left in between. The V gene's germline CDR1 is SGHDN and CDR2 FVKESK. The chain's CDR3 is CASSQAGHSYEQYF. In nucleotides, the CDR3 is TGTGCCAGCAGCCAAGCGGGACACTCCTACGAGCAGTACTTC.

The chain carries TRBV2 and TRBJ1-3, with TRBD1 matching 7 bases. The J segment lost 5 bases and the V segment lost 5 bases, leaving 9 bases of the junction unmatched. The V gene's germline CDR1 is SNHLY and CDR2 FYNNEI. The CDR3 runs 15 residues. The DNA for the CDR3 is TGTGCCAGCAGTTCGGGACAGTTGCGAAGAAACACCATATATTTT. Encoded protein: CASSSGQLRRNTIYF. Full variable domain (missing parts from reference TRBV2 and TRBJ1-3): EPEVTQTPSHQVTQMGQEVILRCVPISNHLYFYWYRQILGQKVEFLVSFYNNEISEKSEIFDDQFSVERPDGSNFTLKIRSTKLEDSAMYFCASSSGQLRRNTIYFGEGSWLTVV.

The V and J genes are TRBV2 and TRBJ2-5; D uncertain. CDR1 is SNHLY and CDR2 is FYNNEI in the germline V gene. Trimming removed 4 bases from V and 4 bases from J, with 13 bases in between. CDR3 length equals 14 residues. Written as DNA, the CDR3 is TGTGCCAGCAGTGGAGTGAGAATCCCAGAGACCCAGTACTTC. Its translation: CASSGVRIPETQYF. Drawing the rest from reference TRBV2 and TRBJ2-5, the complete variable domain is EPEVTQTPSHQVTQMGQEVILRCVPISNHLYFYWYRQILGQKVEFLVSFYNNEISEKSEIFDDQFSVERPDGSNFTLKIRSTKLEDSAMYFCASSGVRIPETQYFGPGTRLLVL.

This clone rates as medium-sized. CDR3: CASTGEREMTVSTDTQYF. CDR3 sequence (DNA): TGTGCCAGCACCGGCGAGCGGGAGATGACGGTGAGCACAGATACGCAGTATTTT. The genes are TRBV2 and TRBJ2-3; TRBD2 matches at 8 bases. V lost 7 bases and J lost 0; bases outside the gene matches: 15. The CDR3 covers 18 residues. The V gene's germline CDR1 is SNHLY and CDR2 FYNNEI.

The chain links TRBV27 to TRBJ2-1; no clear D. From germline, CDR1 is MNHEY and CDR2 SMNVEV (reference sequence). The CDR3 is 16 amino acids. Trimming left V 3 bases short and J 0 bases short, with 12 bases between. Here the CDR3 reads CASSFVRVSSYNEQFF. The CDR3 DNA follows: TGTGCCAGCAGTTTCGTCCGGGTCAGCTCCTACAATGAGCAGTTCTTC.

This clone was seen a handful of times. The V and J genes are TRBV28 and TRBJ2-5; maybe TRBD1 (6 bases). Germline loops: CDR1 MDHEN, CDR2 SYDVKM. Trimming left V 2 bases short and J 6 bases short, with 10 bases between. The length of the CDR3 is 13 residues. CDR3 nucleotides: TGTGCCAGCAGTTTAGGCAGGGGAAAGACCCAGTACTTC. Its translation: CASSLGRGKTQYF. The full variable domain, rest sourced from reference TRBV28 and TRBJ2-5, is DVKVTQSSRYLVKRTGEKVFLECVQDMDHENMFWYRQDPGLGLRLIYFSYDVKMKEKGDIPEGYSVSREKKERFSLILESASTNQTSMYLCASSLGRGKTQYFGPGTRLLVL.

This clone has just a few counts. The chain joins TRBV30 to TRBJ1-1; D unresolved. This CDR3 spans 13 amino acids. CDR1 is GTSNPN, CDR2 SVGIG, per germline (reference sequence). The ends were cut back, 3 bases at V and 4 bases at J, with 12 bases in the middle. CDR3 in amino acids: CAWRRQAGTEAFF. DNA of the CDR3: TGTGCCTGGAGACGCCAGGCGGGCACTGAAGCTTTCTTT.

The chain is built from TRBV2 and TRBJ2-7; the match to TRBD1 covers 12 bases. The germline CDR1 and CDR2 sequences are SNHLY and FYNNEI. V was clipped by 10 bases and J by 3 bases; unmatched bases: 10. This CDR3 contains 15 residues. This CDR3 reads CAMLPRDRGLYEQYF. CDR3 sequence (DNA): TGTGCCATGCTTCCCCGGGACAGGGGGCTCTACGAGCAGTACTTC.

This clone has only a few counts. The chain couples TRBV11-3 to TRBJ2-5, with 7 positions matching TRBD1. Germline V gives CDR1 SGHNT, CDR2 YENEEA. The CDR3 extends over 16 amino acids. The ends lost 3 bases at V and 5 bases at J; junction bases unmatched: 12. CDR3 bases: TGTGCCAGCAGCTTTTCAACGGGACAGTCAAGCGAGACCCAGTACTTC. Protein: CASSFSTGQSSETQYF.

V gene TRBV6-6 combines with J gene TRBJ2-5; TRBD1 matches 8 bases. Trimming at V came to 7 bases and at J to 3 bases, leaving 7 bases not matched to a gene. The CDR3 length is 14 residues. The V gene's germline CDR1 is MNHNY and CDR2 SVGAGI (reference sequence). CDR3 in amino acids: CASTRTGLEETQYF. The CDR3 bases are TGTGCCAGCACACGGACAGGGCTGGAAGAGACCCAGTACTTC.

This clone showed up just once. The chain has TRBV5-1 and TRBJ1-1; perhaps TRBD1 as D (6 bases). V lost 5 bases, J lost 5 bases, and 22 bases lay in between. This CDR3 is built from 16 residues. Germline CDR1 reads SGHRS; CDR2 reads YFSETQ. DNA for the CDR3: TGCGCCAGCAGTGCTCGATTGGGACAAACCGGGACTGAAGCTTTCTTT. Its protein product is CASSARLGQTGTEAFF. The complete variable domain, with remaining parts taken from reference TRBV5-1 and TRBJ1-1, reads KAGVTQTPRYLIKTRGQQVTLSCSPISGHRSVSWYQQTPGQGLQFLFEYFSETQRNKGNFPGRFSGRQFSNSRSEMNVSTLELGDSALYLCASSARLGQTGTEAFFGQGTRLTVV.

The CDR3 protein is CASSVRATNEKLFF. In nucleotides, the CDR3 is TGTGCCAGCAGCGTCAGGGCAACTAATGAAAAACTGTTTTTT. This chain uses TRBV7-6 with TRBJ1-4, with D possibly TRBD1 on 5 matching bases. The V and J ends lost 5 bases and 0 bases respectively, with 7 bases between them. Germline V gene sequence: CDR1 SGHVS, CDR2 FNYEAQ. The CDR3 spans 14 residues.

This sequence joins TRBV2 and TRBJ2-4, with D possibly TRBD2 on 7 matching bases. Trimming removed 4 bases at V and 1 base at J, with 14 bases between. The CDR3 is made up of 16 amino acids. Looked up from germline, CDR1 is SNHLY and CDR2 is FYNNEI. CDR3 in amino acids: CASSGEGRGAKNIQYF. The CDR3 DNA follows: TGTGCCAGCAGTGGGGAGGGGAGGGGGGCCAAAAACATTCAGTACTTC.

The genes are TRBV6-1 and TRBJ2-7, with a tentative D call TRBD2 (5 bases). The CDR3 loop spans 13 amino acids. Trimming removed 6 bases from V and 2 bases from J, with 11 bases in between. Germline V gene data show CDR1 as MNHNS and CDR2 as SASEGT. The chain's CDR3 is CASRGDNAYEQYF. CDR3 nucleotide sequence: TGTGCCAGCAGGGGAGATAATGCCTACGAGCAGTACTTC.

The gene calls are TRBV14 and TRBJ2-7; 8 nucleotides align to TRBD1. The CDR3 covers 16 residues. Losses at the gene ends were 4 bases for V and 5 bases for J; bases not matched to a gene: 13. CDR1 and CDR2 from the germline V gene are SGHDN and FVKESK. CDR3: CASSPTPTGAWNEQYF. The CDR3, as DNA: TGTGCCAGCAGCCCAACCCCGACAGGGGCGTGGAACGAGCAGTACTTC.

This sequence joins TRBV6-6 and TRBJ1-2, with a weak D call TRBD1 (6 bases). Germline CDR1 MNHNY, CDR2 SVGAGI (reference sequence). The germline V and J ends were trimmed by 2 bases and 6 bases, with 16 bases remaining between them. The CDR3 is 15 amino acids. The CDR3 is CASSYGDTKGNGYTF. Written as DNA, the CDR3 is TGTGCCAGCAGTTACGGGGACACAAAAGGGAATGGCTACACCTTC.

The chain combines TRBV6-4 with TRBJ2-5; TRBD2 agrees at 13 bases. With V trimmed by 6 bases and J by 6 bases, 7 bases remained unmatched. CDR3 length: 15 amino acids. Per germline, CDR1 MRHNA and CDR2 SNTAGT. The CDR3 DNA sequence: TGTGCCAGCAGCCACAGACTAGCGGGAGGAAAGACCCAGTACTTC. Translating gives CASSHRLAGGKTQYF.

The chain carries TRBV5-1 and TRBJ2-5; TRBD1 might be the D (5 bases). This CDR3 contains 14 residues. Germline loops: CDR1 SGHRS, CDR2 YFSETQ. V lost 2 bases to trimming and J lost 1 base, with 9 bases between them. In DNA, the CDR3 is TGCGCCAGCAGCTTCCGACAGATCCAAGAGACCCAGTACTTC. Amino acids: CASSFRQIQETQYF.

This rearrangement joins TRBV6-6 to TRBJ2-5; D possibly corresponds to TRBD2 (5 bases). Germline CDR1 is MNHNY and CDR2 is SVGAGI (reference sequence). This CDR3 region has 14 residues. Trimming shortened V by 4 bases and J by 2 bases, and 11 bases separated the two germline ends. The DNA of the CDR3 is TGTGCCAGCAGTTCTTGGGGAGTTCAAGAGACCCAGTACTTC. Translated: CASSSWGVQETQYF.

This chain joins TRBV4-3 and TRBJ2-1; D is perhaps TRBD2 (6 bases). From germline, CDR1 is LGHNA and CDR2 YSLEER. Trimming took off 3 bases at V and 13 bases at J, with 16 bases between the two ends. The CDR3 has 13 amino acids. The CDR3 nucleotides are TGCGCCAGCAGCCAGACAAAAGGGACTCTTCAGTTCTTC. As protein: CASSQTKGTLQFF.

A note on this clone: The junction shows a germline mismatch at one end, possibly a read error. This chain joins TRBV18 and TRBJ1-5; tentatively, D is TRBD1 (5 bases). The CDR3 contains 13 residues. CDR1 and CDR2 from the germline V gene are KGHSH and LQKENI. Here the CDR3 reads CATSPGQGQPQHF. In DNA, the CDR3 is TGTGCCACCTCACCGGGCCAGGGTCAGCCCCAGCATTTT.

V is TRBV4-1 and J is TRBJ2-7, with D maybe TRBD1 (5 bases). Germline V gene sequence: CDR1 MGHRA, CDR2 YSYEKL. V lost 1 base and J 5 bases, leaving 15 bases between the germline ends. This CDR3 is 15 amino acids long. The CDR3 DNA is TGCGCCAGCAGCCAAGGGGAACAGGCTCGGGACGAGCAGTACTTC. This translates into CASSQGEQARDEQYF.

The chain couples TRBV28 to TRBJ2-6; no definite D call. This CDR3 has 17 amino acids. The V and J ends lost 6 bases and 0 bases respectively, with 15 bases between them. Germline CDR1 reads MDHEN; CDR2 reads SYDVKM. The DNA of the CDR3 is TGTGCCAGCAGCCCCACGAATACATACTCTGGGGCCAACGTCCTGACTTTC. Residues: CASSPTNTYSGANVLTF.

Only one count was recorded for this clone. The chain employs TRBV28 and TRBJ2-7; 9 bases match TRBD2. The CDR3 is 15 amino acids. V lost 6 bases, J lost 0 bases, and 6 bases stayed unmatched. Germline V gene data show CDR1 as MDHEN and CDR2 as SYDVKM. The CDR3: CASSLLAGSSYEQYF. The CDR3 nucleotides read TGTGCCAGCAGCCTACTAGCGGGTAGCTCCTACGAGCAGTACTTC.

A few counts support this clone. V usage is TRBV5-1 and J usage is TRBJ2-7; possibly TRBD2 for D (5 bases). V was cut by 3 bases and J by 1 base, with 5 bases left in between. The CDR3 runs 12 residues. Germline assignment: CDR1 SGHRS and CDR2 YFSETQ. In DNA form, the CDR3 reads TGCGCCAGCAGCTCGGGGTCCTACGAGCAGTACTTC. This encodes CASSSGSYEQYF.